A single sample is the source of the 14 T cell receptor beta chains below, sequenced in a study of T cells in women clearing cervical HPV infection (dated by TCRdb to the late 2010s). Library preparation employed the immunoSEQ multiplex PCR assay. TCRdb holds this immuneACCESS table with in-frame rearrangements only. Some clones are missing; in checked studies, unresolved V genes explain under half, and the rest has no known cause. Per the sample table, the count is over 30,000 clones. The ten top clones hold 1.7% of the sample. Material: blood buffy coat. The receptors derive from a woman aged 18 to 75 with a cervical HPV16 infection that either progressed to CIN3+ or cleared (not recorded which).

In the case of this clone: The read falls 3 residues short of the CDR3 end, and the missing part is taken from the germline J gene. This chain links TRBV5-4 with TRBJ2-7; 9 nucleotides match TRBD1. The CDR3 loop spans 14 amino acids. V shed 1 base, J shed 4 bases, and the junction held 3 bases outside the gene matches. Germline V gives CDR1 SGHNT, CDR2 YYREEE (reference sequence). CDR3 DNA (partial): TGTGCCAGCAGCTTGTTGGGACAGGGATACGAG. It is translated as CASSLLGQGYE. The whole CDR3 sequence reads CASSLLGQGYEQYF.

The DNA read from the CDR3 is TGCAGTGCTAGCCTCTCAGGGGATGGCAATCAGCCC. It yields the protein CSASLSGDGNQP. The entire CDR3 protein reads CSASLSGDGNQPQHF. The chain has TRBV20-1 and TRBJ1-5; possibly TRBD1 for D (6 bases). The read ends 3 residues shy of where the CDR3 ends; the end is completed using the germline J gene. The CDR3 covers 15 residues. In germline, CDR1 is DFQATT, CDR2 SNEGSKA (reference sequence). Trimming stripped 3 bases from V and 2 bases from J, with 14 bases between.

As concerns this clone: The CDR3 end is not reached by the read, which stops 3 residues before it; the germline J gene fills it in. The chain joins TRBV7-3 to TRBJ1-2; 9 bases map to TRBD1. The CDR3 runs 13 residues. Germline CDR1 reads SGHTA; CDR2 reads FQGTGA. The DNA read from the CDR3 is TGTGCCAGCAGCTGGGACAGGGATTTCGGC. Its protein product is CASSWDRDFG. The CDR3 in full is CASSWDRDFGYTF.

In regard to this clone: The CDR3 end is not reached by the read, which stops 3 residues before it; the germline J gene fills it in. The rearrangement joins TRBV20-1 to TRBJ2-3; D not certain. Germline lookup yields CDR1 DFQATT and CDR2 SNEGSKA (reference sequence). The V gene lost 6 bases and the J gene lost 3 bases, with 19 bases spanning the gap. This CDR3 has 15 residues. The CDR3 is CSAPRPAYGTDTQYF. Partial CDR3 DNA: TGCAGTGCCCCGCGGCCAGCTTATGGGACAGATACG.

Comment on this clone: The missing CDR3 end, 3 residues past where the read stops, is filled in from the germline J gene. The V and J genes are TRBV19 and TRBJ2-7, with TRBD2 matching 9 bases. Germline CDR1 and CDR2: LNHDA and SQIVND (reference sequence). The CDR3 extends over 16 amino acids. V gave up 4 bases and J gave up 5 bases; unmatched junction bases: 12. Incomplete CDR3 DNA: TGTGCCAGTAGTAGCCTTAGCGGGAGCCATAGGGACGAG. Its protein product is CASSSLSGSHRDE. The entire CDR3 protein is CASSSLSGSHRDEQYF.

As concerns this clone: The sequence runs out 3 residues before the end of the CDR3; the remainder is reconstructed from the germline J gene. The rearrangement links TRBV14 to TRBJ2-5, with D possibly being TRBD1 (6 bases). Per the germline V gene, CDR1 is SGHDN and CDR2 is FVKESK. CDR3 length: 15 amino acids. V lost 1 base and J 5 bases, leaving 14 bases between the germline ends. CDR3 DNA (partial): TGTGCCAGCAGCCAAGTCGCAGGGGCGTGGGAGACC. This encodes CASSQVAGAWET. The full CDR3 protein is CASSQVAGAWETQYF.

Of note for this clone: The CDR3 end is not reached by the read, which stops 3 residues before it; the germline J gene fills it in. The chain recombines TRBV2 with TRBJ2-7; perhaps TRBD1 as D (6 bases). The CDR3 extends over 14 amino acids. V lost 6 bases and J lost 6, with 18 bases in between. The germline gives CDR1 SNHLY, CDR2 FYNNEI. The covered CDR3 bases are TGTGCCAGCAGCGCTCCTCGGGACAACGGCGAG. Its translation is CASSAPRDNGE. The CDR3 in full is CASSAPRDNGEQYF.

The CDR3 DNA, read in part, is TGTGCCAGCAGTGGGGACAGGGTCGGTCAGCCC. It translates to CASSGDRVGQP. The whole CDR3 protein reads CASSGDRVGQPQHF. The rearrangement uses TRBV2 and TRBJ1-5; 9 bases match TRBD1. The CDR3 is cut off 3 residues early in the read; its end comes from the germline J gene. CDR3 length: 14 residues. V dropped 4 bases and J dropped 6; count of bases not matched to a gene: 4. CDR1 is SNHLY, CDR2 FYNNEI, per germline.

Points on this clone: The read terminates 3 residues before the CDR3 end, so the remaining end is supplied by the germline J gene. The rearrangement uses TRBV5-1 and TRBJ1-1; no reliable D call. V lost 0 bases, J lost 7 bases, and 10 bases lay in between. The CDR3 runs 13 residues. Germline V gene data show CDR1 as SGHRS and CDR2 as YFSETQ. CDR3 amino acids: CASSLGYGDEAFF. CDR3 DNA, as far as it was read: TGCGCCAGCAGCTTGGGATACGGGGATGAA. The full variable domain, rest sourced from reference TRBV5-1 and TRBJ1-1, is KAGVTQTPRYLIKTRGQQVTLSCSPISGHRSVSWYQQTPGQGLQFLFEYFSETQRNKGNFPGRFSGRQFSNSRSEMNVSTLELGDSALYLCASSLGYGDEAFFGQGTRLTVV.

Concerning this clone: The read finishes 3 residues shy of the CDR3 end, and the germline J gene is used to complete it. The V gene is TRBV20-1, the J gene TRBJ2-1; 11 bases are shared with TRBD2. V lost 5 bases, J lost 3 bases, and 6 bases stayed unmatched. Germline CDR1 is DFQATT and CDR2 is SNEGSKA (reference sequence). CDR3 size: 15 residues. Incomplete CDR3 DNA: TGCAGTGCTGGCAAGGGACTAGCGGACTACAATGAG. This encodes CSAGKGLADYNE. The entire CDR3 sequence reads CSAGKGLADYNEQFF.

About this clone: The CDR3 end falls 3 residues outside the read, so it is completed with the germline J gene. The rearrangement uses TRBV27 and TRBJ2-7; D ambiguous. V was pared by 0 bases and J by 3 bases, with 12 bases between. The CDR3 loop spans 15 amino acids. Germline CDR1 and CDR2: MNHEY and SMNVEV (reference sequence). The CDR3 loop reads CASSLSHSKIYEQYF. The part of the CDR3 DNA that was read is TGTGCCAGCAGTTTATCGCACAGCAAGATCTACGAG.

The CDR3 bases that were read are TGCAGTGCCACCACTCCCAGGGGGCTGGGGGAGACC. This encodes CSATTPRGLGET. The complete CDR3 protein is CSATTPRGLGETYTF. The chain is built from TRBV20-1 and TRBJ1-2; TRBD1 matches 8 bases. The CDR3 end is not reached by the read, which stops 3 residues before it; the germline J gene fills it in. The germline V gene has CDR1 DFQATT and CDR2 SNEGSKA (reference sequence). The CDR3 is 15 residues long.

As for this clone: The read halts 3 residues ahead of the CDR3 end, with the missing end drawn from the germline J gene. The genes are TRBV7-6 and TRBJ1-2; TRBD1 aligns across 10 bases. From germline, CDR1 is SGHVS and CDR2 FNYEAQ. CDR3 length equals 16 residues. The sequenced part of the CDR3 DNA is TGTGCCAGCAGCTTAGGATCGGGACAGGGGCCAGATACC. Amino acid sequence: CASSLGSGQGPDT. The whole CDR3 reads CASSLGSGQGPDTYTF.

Concerning this clone: The DNA ends 3 residues before the CDR3 does, and the rest of the CDR3 is filled in from the germline J gene. The genes are TRBV19 and TRBJ1-6; 7 bases align to TRBD1. The CDR3 length is 15 residues. V dropped 5 bases and J dropped 5; count of bases not matched to a gene: 6. Per the germline V gene, CDR1 is LNHDA and CDR2 is SQIVND (reference sequence). The CDR3 spells CASSFGTANNSPLHF. CDR3 bases read: TGTGCCAGTAGTTTCGGGACAGCGAATAATTCACCC.